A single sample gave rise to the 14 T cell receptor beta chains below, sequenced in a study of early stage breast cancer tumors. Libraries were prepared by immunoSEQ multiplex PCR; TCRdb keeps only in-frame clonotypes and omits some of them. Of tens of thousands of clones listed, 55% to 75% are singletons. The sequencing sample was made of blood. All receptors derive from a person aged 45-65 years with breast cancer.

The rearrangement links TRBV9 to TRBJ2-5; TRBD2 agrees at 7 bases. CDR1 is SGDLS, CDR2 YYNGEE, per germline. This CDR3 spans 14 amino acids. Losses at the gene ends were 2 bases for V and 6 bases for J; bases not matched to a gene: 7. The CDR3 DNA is TGTGCCAGCAGCGTGGGGGGGATGAGGAAGACCCAGTACTTC. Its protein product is CASSVGGMRKTQYF.

CDR3 DNA sequence: TGTGCCAGCAGTTCCCCGGGACAGACCACAGATACGCAGTATTTT. Residues: CASSSPGQTTDTQYF. J is TRBJ2-3 and V is TRBV2; 7 positions agree with TRBD1. Germline loops: CDR1 SNHLY, CDR2 FYNNEI. The CDR3 loop spans 15 amino acids. Trimming took 5 bases from V and 2 from J; bases not matched to a gene: 7.

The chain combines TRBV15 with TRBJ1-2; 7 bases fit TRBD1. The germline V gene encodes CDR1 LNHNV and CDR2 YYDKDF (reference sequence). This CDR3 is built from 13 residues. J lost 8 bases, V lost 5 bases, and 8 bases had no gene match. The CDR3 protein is CATSVDREVGYTF. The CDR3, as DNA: TGTGCCACCAGCGTCGACAGGGAAGTAGGCTACACCTTC.

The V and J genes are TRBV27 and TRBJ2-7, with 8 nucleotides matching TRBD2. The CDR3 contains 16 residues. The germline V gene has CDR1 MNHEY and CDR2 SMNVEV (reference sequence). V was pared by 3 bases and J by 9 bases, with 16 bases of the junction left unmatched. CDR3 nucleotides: TGTGCCAGCAGTTTCGGGTCTAGCGGCGGGGGGACGGTGCAGTACTTC. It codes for CASSFGSSGGGTVQYF.

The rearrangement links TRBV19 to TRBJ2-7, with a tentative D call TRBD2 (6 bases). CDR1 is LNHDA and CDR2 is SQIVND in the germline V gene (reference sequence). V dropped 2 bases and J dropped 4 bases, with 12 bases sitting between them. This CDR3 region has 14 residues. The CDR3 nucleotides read TGTGCCAGTAGTATAAGGCACGGGAGTTACGAGCAGTACTTC. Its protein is CASSIRHGSYEQYF.

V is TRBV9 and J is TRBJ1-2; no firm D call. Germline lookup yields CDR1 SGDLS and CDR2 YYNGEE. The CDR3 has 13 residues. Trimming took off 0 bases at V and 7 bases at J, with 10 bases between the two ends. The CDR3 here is CASSVDVRGGYTF. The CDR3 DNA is TGTGCCAGCAGCGTAGACGTCCGGGGTGGCTACACCTTC.

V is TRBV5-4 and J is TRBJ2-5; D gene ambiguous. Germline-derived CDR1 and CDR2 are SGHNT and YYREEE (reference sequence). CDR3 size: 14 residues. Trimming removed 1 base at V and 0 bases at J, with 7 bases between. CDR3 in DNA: TGTGCCAGCAGCTTGAGATCGTACCAAGAGACCCAGTACTTC. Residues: CASSLRSYQETQYF. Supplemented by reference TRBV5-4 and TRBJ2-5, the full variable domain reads ETGVTQSPTHLIKTRGQQVTLRCSSQSGHNTVSWYQQALGQGPQFIFQYYREEENGRGNFPPRFSGLQFPNYSSELNVNALELDDSALYLCASSLRSYQETQYFGPGTRLLVL.

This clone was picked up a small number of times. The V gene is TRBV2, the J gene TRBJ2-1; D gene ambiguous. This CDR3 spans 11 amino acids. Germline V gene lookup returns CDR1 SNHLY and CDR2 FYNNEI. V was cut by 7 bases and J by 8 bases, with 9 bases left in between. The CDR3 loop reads CASNPSDEQFF. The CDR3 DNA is TGTGCCAGCAATCCCTCCGATGAGCAGTTCTTC.

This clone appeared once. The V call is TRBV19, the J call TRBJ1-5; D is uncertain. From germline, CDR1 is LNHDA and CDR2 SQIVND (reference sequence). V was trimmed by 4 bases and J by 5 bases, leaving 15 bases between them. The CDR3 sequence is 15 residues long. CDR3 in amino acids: CASSNGLLDDQPQHF. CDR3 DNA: TGTGCCAGTAGTAACGGGTTACTTGACGATCAGCCCCAGCATTTT.

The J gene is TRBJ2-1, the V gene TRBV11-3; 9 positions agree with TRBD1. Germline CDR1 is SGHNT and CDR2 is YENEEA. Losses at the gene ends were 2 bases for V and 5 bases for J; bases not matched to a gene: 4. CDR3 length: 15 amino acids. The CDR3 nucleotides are TGTGCCAGCAGCTTAAGACAGGGGGAAAACAATGAGCAGTTCTTC. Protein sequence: CASSLRQGENNEQFF.

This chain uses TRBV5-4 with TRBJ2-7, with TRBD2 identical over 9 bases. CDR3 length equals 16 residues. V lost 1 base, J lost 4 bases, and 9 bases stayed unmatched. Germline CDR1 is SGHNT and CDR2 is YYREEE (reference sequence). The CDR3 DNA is TGTGCCAGCAGCTTGACCGGGACTAGCCCAATTTACGAGCAGTACTTC. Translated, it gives CASSLTGTSPIYEQYF.

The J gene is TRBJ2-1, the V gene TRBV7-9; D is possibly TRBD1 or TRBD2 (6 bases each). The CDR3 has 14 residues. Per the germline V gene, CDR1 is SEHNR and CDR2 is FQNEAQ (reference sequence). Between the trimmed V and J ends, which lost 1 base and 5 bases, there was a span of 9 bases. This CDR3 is CASSLDGGNNEQFF. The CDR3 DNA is TGTGCCAGCAGCTTAGACGGGGGCAACAATGAGCAGTTCTTC.

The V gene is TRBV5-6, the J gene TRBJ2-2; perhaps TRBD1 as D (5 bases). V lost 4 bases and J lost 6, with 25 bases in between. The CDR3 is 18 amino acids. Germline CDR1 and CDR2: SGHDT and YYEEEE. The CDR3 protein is CASSTLPGRTPRAGELFF. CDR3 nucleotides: TGTGCCAGCAGCACCCTCCCCGGACGGACCCCCAGGGCCGGGGAGCTGTTTTTT.

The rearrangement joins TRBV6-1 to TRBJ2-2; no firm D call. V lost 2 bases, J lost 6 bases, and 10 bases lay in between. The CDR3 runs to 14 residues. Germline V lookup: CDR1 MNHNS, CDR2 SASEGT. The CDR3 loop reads CASSEIGNPGELFF. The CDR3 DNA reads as TGTGCCAGCAGTGAAATAGGGAATCCCGGGGAGCTGTTTTTT.